The 12 T cell receptor beta chains below were found in one sample sequenced in a study of blood T cells in healthy people across ages. The use of a sample-barcoded 5' primer and a J-beta primer mix characterized a second PCR of roughly 7 to 11 cycles. One entry per CDR3 protein results from TCRdb running MiXCR on the 5' RACE reads. The sample has approximately 1.5 million distinct CDR3 sequences; under 55% are singletons. Material for sequencing was blood. All receptors derive from a woman aged 18-30 years in good health.

This clonotype was counted between two and nine times. The V gene is TRBV6-2 or TRBV6-3, the J gene TRBJ2-7; 9 positions match TRBD2. The germline V gene has CDR1 MNHEY and CDR2 SVGEGT. There are 17 residues in the CDR3. V shed 7 bases and J 2 bases; nucleotides not matched to a gene: 15. The CDR3, as DNA: TGTGCCAGCACTGGTTCTAGGCTAGCGGGGATGGCCTACGAGCAGTACTTC. Translated: CASTGSRLAGMAYEQYF.

The chain couples TRBV14 to TRBJ1-6; D is ambiguous. Germline loops: CDR1 SGHDN, CDR2 FVKESK. This CDR3 has 14 residues. The V gene lost 4 bases and the J gene lost 8 bases, with 12 bases spanning the gap. CDR3 protein: CASSLLNSDSPLHF. CDR3 DNA sequence: TGTGCCAGCAGCCTCCTTAACTCGGATTCACCCCTCCACTTT.

The V call is TRBV20-1, the J call TRBJ2-1; 8 bases line up with TRBD2. The junction had 9 bases not matched to a gene; V was cut back by 6 bases and J by 2 bases. The CDR3 loop spans 15 amino acids. The germline CDR1 and CDR2 sequences are DFQATT and SNEGSKA (reference sequence). The CDR3 is CSAPSLREAYNEQFF. As DNA, the CDR3 is TGCAGTGCCCCTTCCCTGCGGGAGGCCTACAATGAGCAGTTCTTC.

This clonotype was found once. The CDR3 DNA sequence: TGTGCCAGCAGTCAAAGGGGAGGTAGAGGGCGATACAATGAGCAGTACTTC. This translates into CASSQRGGRGRYNEQYF. V gene TRBV6-1 combines with J gene TRBJ2-1; D perhaps matches TRBD2 (6 bases). The end of the DNA aligns better with TRBJ2-7, so the J call may be wrong. The CDR3 is 17 amino acids. Germline CDR1 is MNHNS and CDR2 is SASEGT.

There are a few counts of this clonotype. The chain is built from TRBV4-3 and TRBJ2-3; no clear D gene. This CDR3 contains 14 residues. V shed 0 bases and J shed 3 bases, with 7 bases lying between them. From germline, CDR1 is LGHNA and CDR2 YSLEER. The CDR3 is CASSQDSPTDTQYF. The CDR3 DNA follows: TGCGCCAGCAGCCAAGATAGCCCTACAGATACGCAGTATTTT.

The chain employs TRBV20-1 and TRBJ2-3; D might be TRBD1 (5 bases). V dropped 6 bases and J dropped 1 base, with 11 bases sitting between them. The CDR3 covers 13 residues. Per germline, CDR1 DFQATT and CDR2 SNEGSKA (reference sequence). The CDR3 spells CSARQFGTDTQYF. DNA of the CDR3: TGCAGTGCCAGACAGTTCGGCACAGATACGCAGTATTTT.

This chain connects TRBV27 to TRBJ1-4; possibly TRBD1 for D (6 bases). Germline assignment: CDR1 MNHEY and CDR2 SMNVEV (reference sequence). V lost 5 bases and J 3 bases, leaving 13 bases between the germline ends. The CDR3 consists of 15 residues. CDR3 protein: CASSSQGPPNEKLFF. The CDR3 bases are TGTGCCAGCAGTAGCCAGGGGCCCCCTAATGAAAAACTGTTTTTT.

This rearrangement joins TRBV6-5 to TRBJ2-1; D possibly corresponds to TRBD2 (6 bases). This CDR3 is built from 15 residues. V lost 6 bases and J lost 5, with 17 bases in between. CDR1 MNHEY and CDR2 SVGAGI come from the germline V gene. CDR3 in amino acids: CASSLMGGANNEQFF. The CDR3 DNA sequence: TGTGCCAGCAGCCTAATGGGGGGAGCTAACAATGAGCAGTTCTTC.

The J gene is TRBJ1-1, the V gene TRBV14; D remains ambiguous. Trimming removed 2 bases at V and 0 bases at J, with 10 bases between. Germline loops: CDR1 SGHDN, CDR2 FVKESK. The CDR3 covers 15 residues. This chain's CDR3 is CASSQWGDMNTEAFF. Written as DNA, the CDR3 is TGTGCCAGCAGCCAATGGGGAGACATGAACACTGAAGCTTTCTTT.

CDR3 nucleotide sequence: TGTGCCAGCAGAGCTACTAGCGGGGGGACCTACGAGCAGTACTTC. Translated: CASRATSGGTYEQYF. The rearrangement links TRBV7-9 to TRBJ2-7, with 12 bases fitting TRBD2. Trimming removed 6 bases from V and 2 bases from J; junction bases left unmatched: 5. CDR3 length: 15 residues. Germline CDR1 SEHNR, CDR2 FQNEAQ (reference sequence).

V gene TRBV12-3 or TRBV12-4 combines with J gene TRBJ2-1; D is undetermined. V lost 2 bases to trimming and J lost 9 bases, with 5 bases between them. The CDR3 loop spans 11 amino acids. CDR3 residues: CASSLKAEQFF. For the CDR3, the DNA is TGTGCCAGCAGTTTAAAGGCTGAGCAGTTCTTC.

V gene TRBV7-9 combines with J gene TRBJ1-3, with D perhaps matching TRBD1 (6 bases). The CDR3 contains 15 residues. The V gene's germline CDR1 is SEHNR and CDR2 FQNEAQ (reference sequence). The V gene lost 7 bases and the J gene lost 1 base, with 14 bases spanning the gap. Written as DNA, the CDR3 is TGTGCCAGCAACTCTGGTACAGGGTCTGGAAACACCATATATTTT. Translated, it gives CASNSGTGSGNTIYF.